These T cell receptor beta chains were read from a single sample in a study of blood T cell repertoires in COVID-19. The repertoire was sequenced with immunoSEQ multiplex PCR; TCRdb's copy has only in-frame clones and lacks some. Of about 200,000 clones in the sample, 70% to 90% are singletons; the top ten hold roughly 18%. Sequenced: peripheral blood. These receptor sequences come from a person aged 65-85 years with COVID-19, enrolled during active disease. CDR3s include the opening cysteine and the closing phenylalanine or tryptophan. The D gene is left open where the match is weak. The listing skips clone size in some rows; elsewhere it reads once, few, many or a size class.

d_call,j_call,clone_size,v_call,cdr3_nt,cdr3_aa
NA,TRBJ1-2,once,TRBV7-2,TGTGCCAGCAGCTTAGTACGGGGAGTGGCCTATGGCTACACCTTC,CASSLVRGVAYGYTF
NA,TRBJ2-2,NA,TRBV6-5,TGTGCCAGCAGCCCGGCTAGGGGGGAGCTGTTTTTT,CASSPARGELFF
NA,TRBJ1-1,NA,TRBV19,TGTGCCAGTAGTATCGGCGAAGGGGAAACTGAAGCTTTCTTT,CASSIGEGETEAFF
NA,TRBJ1-4,NA,TRBV27,TGTGCCAGCAGATCTAAGTGGGGGCCCGTTGAAAAACTGTTTTTT,CASRSKWGPVEKLFF
TRBD1,TRBJ2-5,NA,TRBV9,TGTGCCAGCAGCGATCCCCTACAGGGGGCTAGGGAGACCCAGTACTTC,CASSDPLQGARETQYF
TRBD2,TRBJ2-3,NA,TRBV7-3,TGTGCCAGCAGCTCTAGCGGGGGGGCTACACAGTATTTT,CASSSSGGATQYF
TRBD1,TRBJ1-3,NA,TRBV9,TGTGCCAGCAGCGCTAGTTGGGGACAGGGAAACACCATATATTTT,CASSASWGQGNTIYF
TRBD2,TRBJ2-2,NA,TRBV5-1,TGCGCCAGTTCTCGACTAGCAGGCACCGGGGAGCTGTTTTTT,CASSRLAGTGELFF
TRBD2,TRBJ2-3,once,TRBV7-3,TGTGCCAGCAGCTCACTAGCGGGGGGTGCAGATACGCAGTATTTT,CASSSLAGGADTQYF
TRBD2,TRBJ2-5,few,TRBV6-2/TRBV6-3,TGTGCCAGCAGACCTAACCCTGGACTAGCGGGGGAAGAGACCCAGTACTTC,CASRPNPGLAGEETQYF
TRBD1,TRBJ1-4,NA,TRBV19,TGTGCCAGTAGTCAGCGTAACAGGGGGCGAAGTGAAAAACTGTTTTTT,CASSQRNRGRSEKLFF
NA,TRBJ1-2,NA,TRBV10-1,TGCGCCAGCATAGATAAGGGCCCCAGACAGCCGTATGGCTACACCTTC,CASIDKGPRQPYGYTF
NA,TRBJ1-1,NA,TRBV5-1,TGCGCCAGCAGCTTGGATGTTAGGAACACTGAAGCTTTCTTT,CASSLDVRNTEAFF
TRBD1,TRBJ2-1,NA,TRBV7-2,TGTGCCAGCAGCAGCCGACAGGGCTATGAGCAGTTCTTC,CASSSRQGYEQFF
NA,TRBJ1-6,NA,TRBV28,TGTGCCAGCAGCCGTATGGAAGGGCGGACTGGCTCACCCCTCCACTTT,CASSRMEGRTGSPLHF
NA,TRBJ2-1,NA,TRBV7-2,TGTGCCAGCAGCTTAGGGGGGGTCGGCAGGAGGGCGCACAATGAGCAGTTCTTC,CASSLGGVGRRAHNEQFF
TRBD1,TRBJ2-7,NA,TRBV11-1,TGTGCCAGCAGCTTATCCGGGACAGGGTACGAGCAGTACTTC,CASSLSGTGYEQYF